The sequence of this T cell receptor beta chain was determined in a study of blood T cell repertoires in COVID-19. The repertoire was sequenced with immunoSEQ multiplex PCR; TCRdb's copy has only in-frame clones and lacks some. This sample has around 60,000 clones, with 70% to 90% found just once. CDR3 size: 14 residues. Germline assignment: CDR1 SQVTM and CDR2 ANQGSEA. Between the trimmed V and J ends, which lost 5 bases and 1 base, there was a span of 11 bases. The sample consisted of peripheral blood. The origin of this receptor is a human donor in a cohort sampled during active COVID-19. This rearrangement joins TRBV29-1 to TRBJ2-2; maybe TRBD1 (5 bases). CDR3: CSVSRVLNTGELFF. The CDR3 coding sequence is TGCAGCGTTAGCAGGGTATTGAACACCGGGGAGCTGTTTTTT.